The clone carrying this TCR beta chain appeared a few times. The data stem from a study of T cells after yellow fever vaccination. Trimming shortened V by 5 bases and J by 11 bases, and 20 bases separated the two germline ends. The germline gives CDR1 SGHDT, CDR2 YYEEEE. CDR3 size: 15 residues. TCRdb re-analysed the 5' RACE reads in MiXCR, keeping a single row per CDR3 protein. This table has approximately 300,000 distinct CDR3 sequences, 6.8% appearing once. The chain is built from TRBV5-6 and TRBJ2-6; the D gene is possibly TRBD2 (6 bases). The receptor was derived from a man aged 18 to 35 who received the YFV17D yellow fever vaccine. The material sequenced was PBMCs, taken more than 40 days after the first yellow fever vaccination. CDR3 in amino acids: CASSWRFAGSDVLTF. The CDR3 nucleotides read TGTGCCAGCAGTTGGCGATTCGCGGGGTCTGACGTCCTGACTTTC.